The 13 T cell receptor beta chains below come from one sample, sequenced in a study of Ad26.COV2.S vaccination and SARS-CoV-2 variants. Treatment reported: about 20 received Ad26.COV2.S at low or high dose, single or two shots; several received placebo; per-sample allocation not given. Collection of samples fell on day 63 after the first vaccine or placebo injection. The repertoire was sequenced with immunoSEQ multiplex PCR; TCRdb's copy has only in-frame clones and lacks some. The sample lists some 340,000 clones, about 82% occurring once. The sample here was peripheral blood, taken in a trial of Ad26.COV2.S vaccine versus placebo. The receptors stem from a person between 18 and 65 years old who received the Ad26.COV2.S COVID-19 vaccine or a placebo.

This rearrangement joins TRBV30 to TRBJ1-1; no clear D gene. This CDR3 has 11 amino acids. Trimming left V 5 bases short and J 3 bases short, with 7 bases between. Germline CDR1 GTSNPN, CDR2 SVGIG (reference sequence). The CDR3 protein is CAWGGYTEAFF. The CDR3 DNA sequence: TGTGCCTGGGGCGGGTACACTGAAGCTTTCTTT.

This clone has a single count. The chain recombines TRBV2 with TRBJ1-2, with D tentatively TRBD1 (6 bases). The ends were cut back, 8 bases at V and 1 base at J, with 17 bases in the middle. This CDR3 comprises 15 residues. In germline, CDR1 is SNHLY, CDR2 FYNNEI. DNA for the CDR3: TGTGCCAGCCTGGAACAGGGATCGCGTAACTATGGCTACACCTTC. Translation gives CASLEQGSRNYGYTF.

This chain joins TRBV7-8 and TRBJ2-7; no definite D call. Germline CDR1 reads SGHVS; CDR2 reads FQNEAQ. The V gene lost 0 bases and the J gene lost 0 bases, with 6 bases spanning the gap. The CDR3 totals 14 residues. The CDR3 spells CASSLATFSYEQYF. The CDR3 nucleotides read TGTGCCAGCAGCTTAGCTACGTTCTCCTACGAGCAGTACTTC.

The rearrangement joins TRBV2 to TRBJ2-3; the D is unclear. This CDR3 is built from 13 residues. V was shortened by 2 bases and J by 8 bases, with 11 bases between the two germline ends. CDR1 SNHLY and CDR2 FYNNEI come from the germline V gene. In nucleotides, the CDR3 is TGTGCCAGCAGTGAAATTCAGGAAGGTACGCAGTATTTT. This encodes CASSEIQEGTQYF.

This rearrangement joins TRBV5-1 to TRBJ2-3; TRBD1 aligns across 9 bases. Trimming took 2 bases from V and 4 from J; bases not matched to a gene: 2. The germline gives CDR1 SGHRS, CDR2 YFSETQ. CDR3 size: 14 residues. The CDR3 region is CASSLGQGSDTQYF. The CDR3 DNA follows: TGCGCCAGCAGCTTAGGACAGGGGTCAGATACGCAGTATTTT.

V and J are TRBV10-1 and TRBJ2-7, with D tentatively TRBD2 (5 bases). Trimming removed 0 bases from V and 10 bases from J, with 16 bases in between. This CDR3 spans 14 amino acids. CDR1 and CDR2 (germline): WNHNN, SYGVQD (reference sequence). CDR3 nucleotide sequence: TGCGCCAGCAGTGAGTCGCCCGGGATTTTGCCCCAGTACTTC. Residues: CASSESPGILPQYF.

V and J are TRBV6-5 and TRBJ1-5; D gene ambiguous. V was shortened by 0 bases and J by 6 bases, with 6 bases between the two germline ends. The CDR3 loop spans 13 amino acids. The germline V gene encodes CDR1 MNHEY and CDR2 SVGAGI. As DNA, the CDR3 is TGTGCCAGCAGTTACTCGAACGGTCAGCCCCAGCATTTT. It is translated as CASSYSNGQPQHF.

The chain links TRBV5-4 to TRBJ1-5, with D uncertain. This CDR3 is built from 16 residues. V dropped 0 bases and J dropped 0 bases, with 10 bases sitting between them. The germline gives CDR1 SGHNT, CDR2 YYREEE (reference sequence). The CDR3 region is CASSLDNSVSNQPQHF. CDR3 in DNA: TGTGCCAGCAGCTTGGATAACTCGGTTAGCAATCAGCCCCAGCATTTT.

This clone was observed a few times. The genes are TRBV28 and TRBJ1-5; no definite D call. The CDR3 loop spans 14 amino acids. The V end was cut by 2 bases, the J end by 7 bases, with 12 bases between. Germline values: CDR1 MDHEN, CDR2 SYDVKM. The CDR3 here is CASSLVALGQPQHF. The CDR3 bases are TGTGCCAGCAGTTTAGTTGCGCTGGGGCAGCCCCAGCATTTT. The variable domain in full, completed from reference TRBV28 and TRBJ1-5, reads DVKVTQSSRYLVKRTGEKVFLECVQDMDHENMFWYRQDPGLGLRLIYFSYDVKMKEKGDIPEGYSVSREKKERFSLILESASTNQTSMYLCASSLVALGQPQHFGDGTRLSIL.

The rearrangement links TRBV28 to TRBJ2-5; 7 bases agree with TRBD1. The CDR3 sequence is 13 residues long. Germline lookup yields CDR1 MDHEN and CDR2 SYDVKM. V shed 5 bases, J shed 4 bases, and the junction held 4 bases outside the gene matches. CDR3 sequence: CASSTTGRETQYF. The DNA for the CDR3 is TGTGCCAGCAGTACGACAGGGAGAGAGACCCAGTACTTC. Complete variable domain (other parts from reference TRBV28 and TRBJ2-5): DVKVTQSSRYLVKRTGEKVFLECVQDMDHENMFWYRQDPGLGLRLIYFSYDVKMKEKGDIPEGYSVSREKKERFSLILESASTNQTSMYLCASSTTGRETQYFGPGTRLLVL.

This chain links TRBV5-6 with TRBJ2-2; the D gene is possibly TRBD2 (5 bases). This CDR3 has 15 residues. CDR1 SGHDT and CDR2 YYEEEE come from the germline V gene. Trimming took off 3 bases at V and 5 bases at J, with 14 bases between the two ends. This chain's CDR3 is CASSWERRTTGELFF. CDR3 sequence (DNA): TGTGCCAGCAGCTGGGAGCGCCGAACGACCGGGGAGCTGTTTTTT.

The chain links TRBV3-1 (or the pseudogene TRBV3-2) to TRBJ1-2, with D unclear. The CDR3 consists of 12 residues. Trimming removed 5 bases from V and 10 bases from J, with 14 bases in between. Germline assignment: CDR1 LGHDT and CDR2 YNNKEL (reference sequence). The chain's CDR3 is CASSVGPRNYTF. For the CDR3, the DNA is TGTGCCAGCAGCGTGGGCCCTAGAAACTACACCTTC.

Here the CDR3 DNA reads TGTGCCAGCAGCTTATCTACAGGGGTTACCGGGGAGCTGTTTTTT. Protein sequence: CASSLSTGVTGELFF. The genes are TRBV7-2 and TRBJ2-2; 7 positions agree with TRBD1. CDR3 length: 15 residues. CDR1 and CDR2 (germline): SGHTA, FQGNSA. The junction had 5 bases not matched to a gene; V was cut back by 2 bases and J by 5 bases.